This T cell receptor (beta chain) was captured in a study of cytomegalovirus exposure and HLA in healthy donors. The donors were in the roughly 130-subject validation cohort, distinct from the 666-subject first cohort. Generated by immunoSEQ multiplex PCR, the TCRdb table keeps only in-frame clones and is missing some. The data hold some 210,000 clones, with over 75% observed a single time. This sequence originates from a woman aged 18-29 years in good health and CMV-seropositive. Material: PBMCs.

The CDR3, as DNA: TGTGCCAGCAGTCTCTCGGTCCCGGGCGAGCAGTACTTC. Its protein is CASSLSVPGEQYF. The chain combines TRBV28 with TRBJ2-7; no clear D gene. Trimming removed 5 bases at V and 6 bases at J, with 14 bases between. CDR3 size: 13 residues. CDR1 is MDHEN and CDR2 is SYDVKM in the germline V gene.